The entry below gives a single T cell receptor beta chain sequence along with its context. What it binds is not known. Germline V gene data show CDR1 as LNHDA and CDR2 as SQIVND (reference sequence). The CDR3 has 15 amino acids. V gave up 4 bases and J gave up 5 bases; unmatched junction bases: 6. This sample is drawn from a study of T cell responses to AZD1222 COVID-19 vaccine. Produced via immunoSEQ multiplex PCR; TCRdb's table is partial and in-frame only. The profile shows 50,000 or so clones, approximately 90% of them singletons. Findings and limits, study-wide: The span of vaccine-associated CD4 TCRs extended across spike, with dominance at 160-218 and 743-854. Clonal diversity was possibly underestimated, and the donors were mostly white British, with more females. Baseline serology detected seropositivity in only a handful of AZD1222 recipients.

The sequence came from an adult who received the AZD1222 COVID-19 vaccine. This material consisted of peripheral blood, taken 28 days after the second AZD1222 dose. V is TRBV19 and J is TRBJ1-5, with 9 bases matching TRBD1. The CDR3 region is CASSKGRTGDQPQHF. The DNA for the CDR3 is TGTGCCAGTAGTAAGGGAAGGACAGGGGATCAGCCCCAGCATTTT. The complete variable domain, with remaining parts taken from reference TRBV19 and TRBJ1-5, reads DGGITQSPKYLFRKEGQNVTLSCEQNLNHDAMYWYRQDPGQGLRLIYYSQIVNDFQKGDIAEGYSVSREKKESFPLTVTSAQKNPTAFYLCASSKGRTGDQPQHFGDGTRLSIL.